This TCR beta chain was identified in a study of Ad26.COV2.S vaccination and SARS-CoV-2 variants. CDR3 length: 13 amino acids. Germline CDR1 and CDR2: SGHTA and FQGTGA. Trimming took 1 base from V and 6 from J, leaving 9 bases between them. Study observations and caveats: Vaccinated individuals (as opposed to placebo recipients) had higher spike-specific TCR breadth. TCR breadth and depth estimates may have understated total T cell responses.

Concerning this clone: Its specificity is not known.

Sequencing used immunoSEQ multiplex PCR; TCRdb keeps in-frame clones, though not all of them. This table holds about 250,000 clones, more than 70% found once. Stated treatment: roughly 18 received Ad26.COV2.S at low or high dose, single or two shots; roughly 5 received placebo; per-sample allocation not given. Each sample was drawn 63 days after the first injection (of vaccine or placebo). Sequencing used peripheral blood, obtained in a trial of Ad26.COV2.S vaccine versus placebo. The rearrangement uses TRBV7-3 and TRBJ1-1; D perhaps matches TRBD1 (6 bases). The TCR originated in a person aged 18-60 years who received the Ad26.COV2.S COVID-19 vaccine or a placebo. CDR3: CASSLSQGPEAFF. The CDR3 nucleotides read TGTGCCAGCAGCTTAAGTCAGGGGCCTGAAGCTTTCTTT. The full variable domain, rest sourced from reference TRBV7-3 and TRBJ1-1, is GAGVSQTPSNKVTEKGKYVELRCDPISGHTALYWYRQSLGQGPEFLIYFQGTGAADDSGLPNDRFFAVRPEGSVSTLKIQRTERGDSAVYLCASSLSQGPEAFFGQGTRLTVV.